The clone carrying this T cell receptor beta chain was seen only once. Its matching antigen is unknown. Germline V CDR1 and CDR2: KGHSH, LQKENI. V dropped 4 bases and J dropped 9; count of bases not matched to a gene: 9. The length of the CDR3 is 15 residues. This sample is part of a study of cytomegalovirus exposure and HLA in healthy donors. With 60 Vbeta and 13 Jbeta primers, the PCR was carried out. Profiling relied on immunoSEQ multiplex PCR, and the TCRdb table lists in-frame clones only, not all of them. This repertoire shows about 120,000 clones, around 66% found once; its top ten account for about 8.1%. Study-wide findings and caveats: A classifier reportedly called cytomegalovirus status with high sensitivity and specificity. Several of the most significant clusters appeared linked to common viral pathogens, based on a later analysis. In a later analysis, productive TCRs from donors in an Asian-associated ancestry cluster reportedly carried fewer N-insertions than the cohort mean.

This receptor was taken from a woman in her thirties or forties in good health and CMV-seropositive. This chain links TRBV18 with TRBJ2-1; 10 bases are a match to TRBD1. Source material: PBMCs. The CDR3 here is CASSLRDRGSSEQFF. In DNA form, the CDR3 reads TGTGCCAGCTCACTCCGGGACAGGGGCAGTAGTGAGCAGTTCTTC.